The 32 T cell receptor beta chains presented below share a single source sample, sequenced in a study of regulatory T cells in long-lasting Graves disease. The TCR beta library used iRepertoire HTBI primers with Arm-PCR amplification of CDR3. TCRdb itself ran the multiplex PCR reads through MiXCR, one entry per CDR3 protein. The sample has around 250,000 distinct CDR3 sequences, around 20% seen once. Time point here: newly diagnosed GD, antithyroid drugs for less than 3 months. From PBMCs, RNA was extracted and then used to make the TCR library. This specimen consisted of peripheral blood mononuclear cells (PBMCs), obtained at new diagnosis, from a patient treated with antithyroid drugs. The receptors were gathered from a female donor with Graves disease.

This clonotype turned up a few times. A much larger clone sits a single nucleotide away, making a read error possible. V is TRBV28 and J is TRBJ1-4, with TRBD1 matching 9 bases. The CDR3 loop spans 15 amino acids. Germline lookup yields CDR1 MDHEN and CDR2 SYDVKM. V lost 10 bases to trimming and J lost 4 bases; unmatched junction nucleotides: 10. CDR3 sequence (DNA): TGTGCCACCTGGACAGGGGCAGGAATTAATGAAAAACTGTTTTTT. This gives the protein CATWTGAGINEKLFF. Full variable domain (remainder filled in from reference TRBV28 and TRBJ1-4): DVKVTQSSRYLVKRTGEKVFLECVQDMDHENMFWYRQDPGLGLRLIYFSYDVKMKEKGDIPEGYSVSREKKERFSLILESASTNQTSMYLCATWTGAGINEKLFFGSGTQLSVL.

This clonotype was recorded at least ten times. The chain couples TRBV6-4 to TRBJ2-7, with 9 bases identical to TRBD1. Trimming removed 5 bases from V and 4 bases from J; junction bases left unmatched: 12. The length of the CDR3 is 16 residues. CDR1 and CDR2 (germline): MRHNA, SNTAGT. The CDR3, as DNA: TGTGCCAGCAGTTACCCTTCGACAGGGGGGCGGTACGAGCAGTACTTC. It yields the protein CASSYPSTGGRYEQYF.

Ten or more counts support this clonotype. The chain joins TRBV7-8 to TRBJ2-5; 8 bases fit TRBD2. The CDR3 is 14 amino acids. V gave up 1 base and J gave up 5 bases; unmatched junction bases: 3. Per germline, CDR1 SGHVS and CDR2 FQNEAQ. For the CDR3, the DNA is TGTGCCAGCAGCTTAGGGGGGACTAGGGAGACCCAGTACTTC. It specifies CASSLGGTRETQYF.

In this sample, this clonotype turned up many times. The J gene is TRBJ1-1, the V gene TRBV3-1; D gene ambiguous. Germline V gene sequence: CDR1 LGHDT, CDR2 YNNKEL (reference sequence). Trimming took 3 bases from V and 1 from J, leaving 12 bases between them. The CDR3 sequence is 15 residues long. The DNA for the CDR3 is TGTGCCAGCAGCCACAAACTTACGGGGAACACTGAAGCTTTCTTT. Translating it yields CASSHKLTGNTEAFF. Combining the CDR3 with reference TRBV3-1 and TRBJ1-1 gives the whole variable domain DTAVSQTPKYLVTQMGNDKSIKCEQNLGHDTMYWYKQDSKKFLKIMFSYNNKELIINETVPNRFSPKSPDKAHLNLHINSLELGDSAVYFCASSHKLTGNTEAFFGQGTRLTVV.

This clonotype was counted ten times or more. CDR3 DNA: TGCAGTGCTAGAGATACGAGGGGAAGAAAAAGCCTCCTACAGGGATCACCCCTCCACTTT. Its protein product is CSARDTRGRKSLLQGSPLHF. V usage is TRBV20-1 and J usage is TRBJ1-6, with D tentatively TRBD1 (6 bases). The CDR3 runs 20 residues. Germline V gives CDR1 DFQATT, CDR2 SNEGSKA (reference sequence). V was clipped by 0 bases and J by 10 bases, with 31 bases between them.

In its sample, this clonotype was seen a few times. The chain combines TRBV20-1 with TRBJ2-1; 9 nucleotides match TRBD2. V shed 3 bases and J 6 bases; nucleotides not matched to a gene: 6. The CDR3 length is 14 residues. Germline CDR1 is DFQATT and CDR2 is SNEGSKA (reference sequence). This CDR3 is CSASQAGGSNEQFF. CDR3 coding DNA: TGCAGTGCTAGCCAAGCGGGAGGCAGCAATGAGCAGTTCTTC.

This clonotype was seen ten or more times. The chain joins TRBV7-2 to TRBJ2-1; D remains unclear. CDR3 length: 13 amino acids. The germline V and J ends were trimmed by 5 bases and 1 base, with 6 bases remaining between them. Looked up from germline, CDR1 is SGHTA and CDR2 is FQGNSA. The CDR3 DNA reads TGTGCCAGCAGCCCTGGTTCCTACAATGAGCAGTTCTTC. Its translation: CASSPGSYNEQFF.

There are many counts of this clonotype. The gene calls are TRBV5-6 and TRBJ1-1; D uncertain. This CDR3 region has 15 residues. Trimming left V 5 bases short and J 3 bases short, with 17 bases between. Germline V CDR1 and CDR2: SGHDT, YYEEEE. This CDR3 reads CASSRLSGLDTEAFF. CDR3 sequence (DNA): TGTGCCAGCAGTCGGCTCAGCGGTTTGGACACTGAAGCTTTCTTT.

In this sample, this clonotype turned up many times. The chain joins TRBV27 to TRBJ1-6; D remains unclear. Germline-derived CDR1 and CDR2 are MNHEY and SMNVEV (reference sequence). Trimming took 1 base from V and 6 from J, leaving 13 bases between them. This CDR3 is 16 amino acids long. This CDR3 reads CASSLFGDWSNSPLHF. The CDR3 region has the DNA TGTGCCAGCAGTTTATTCGGGGATTGGAGTAATTCACCCCTCCACTTT.

In its sample, this clonotype was seen many times. The chain uses TRBV7-2 and TRBJ2-3; D is undetermined. The V gene's germline CDR1 is SGHTA and CDR2 FQGNSA. Trimming stripped 5 bases from V and 7 bases from J, with 13 bases between. This CDR3 comprises 13 residues. Written as DNA, the CDR3 is TGTGCCAGCAGCACTTACACGGATCATACGCAGTATTTT. This codes for CASSTYTDHTQYF.

This clonotype was counted many times. The V gene is TRBV2, the J gene TRBJ2-2; D ambiguous. Germline V gene data show CDR1 as SNHLY and CDR2 as FYNNEI. This CDR3 has 14 residues. V lost 6 bases to trimming and J lost 7 bases, with 15 bases between them. The CDR3 sequence is CASRERTFGGELFF. The DNA for the CDR3 is TGTGCCAGCAGAGAACGGACCTTCGGCGGGGAGCTGTTTTTT.

This clonotype was counted ten times or more. V and J are TRBV29-1 and TRBJ1-1; D uncertain. V was shortened by 3 bases and J by 3 bases, with 8 bases between the two germline ends. Per germline, CDR1 SQVTM and CDR2 ANQGSEA. The CDR3 is made up of 12 amino acids. In nucleotides, the CDR3 is TGCAGCGTTGAGGACGGATACACTGAAGCTTTCTTT. Translation gives CSVEDGYTEAFF. Combining the CDR3 with reference TRBV29-1 and TRBJ1-1 gives the whole variable domain SAVISQKPSRDICQRGTSLTIQCQVDSQVTMMFWYRQQPGQSLTLIATANQGSEATYESGFVIDKFPISRPNLTFSTLTVSNMSPEDSSIYLCSVEDGYTEAFFGQGTRLTVV.

This clonotype was detected many times. The chain uses TRBV20-1 and TRBJ2-3, with a possible D match to TRBD1 (6 bases). Germline-derived CDR1 and CDR2 are DFQATT and SNEGSKA (reference sequence). This CDR3 has 19 amino acids. The ends were cut back, 1 base at V and 0 bases at J, with 23 bases in the middle. The CDR3 nucleotides read TGCAGTGCTAGAGCTGGGGGACAATTAAGCGGAGTAAGCACAGATACGCAGTATTTT. This translates into CSARAGGQLSGVSTDTQYF.

The chain recombines TRBV28 with TRBJ2-1; a possible D gene is TRBD2 (7 bases). Germline V gene lookup returns CDR1 MDHEN and CDR2 SYDVKM. The CDR3 has 14 amino acids. V was shortened by 8 bases and J by 2 bases, with 13 bases between the two germline ends. The CDR3 coding sequence is TGTGCCAGCGGGGAGGGGGGGGCCTACAATGAGCAGTTCTTC. It specifies CASGEGGAYNEQFF.

This chain uses TRBV20-1 with TRBJ2-3; 9 nucleotides match TRBD2. The CDR3 totals 16 residues. Unmatched junction bases numbered 13, after V lost 6 bases and J lost 3 bases. Germline assignment: CDR1 DFQATT and CDR2 SNEGSKA (reference sequence). The CDR3 is CSATGGRASQTDTQYF. DNA of the CDR3: TGCAGTGCGACGGGCGGGAGGGCCTCTCAGACAGATACGCAGTATTTT.

This rearrangement joins TRBV27 to TRBJ1-1, with D perhaps TRBD1 (5 bases). CDR3 length equals 17 residues. Trimming removed 1 base at V and 3 bases at J, with 18 bases between. Germline loops: CDR1 MNHEY, CDR2 SMNVEV (reference sequence). The CDR3, as DNA: TGTGCCAGCAGTTTATATGCAGGGAAAGGTTGGGACACTGAAGCTTTCTTT. Encoded protein: CASSLYAGKGWDTEAFF.

The table lists this clonotype with a few counts. With a much larger clone just one base away, this may be a read error. This chain uses TRBV12-5 with TRBJ1-1; D gene unclear. CDR1 and CDR2 from the germline V gene are LGHNT and FRNRAP. V was cut by 2 bases and J by 3 bases, with 4 bases left in between. The CDR3 has 12 amino acids. In DNA, the CDR3 is TGTGCTAGTGGTTTGAAGGACACTGAAGCTTTCTTT. Residues: CASGLKDTEAFF. Variable domain in full (rest from reference TRBV12-5 and TRBJ1-1): DARVTQTPRHKVTEMGQEVTMRCQPILGHNTVFWYRQTMMQGLELLAYFRNRAPLDDSGMPKDRFSAEMPDATLATLKIQPSEPRDSAVYFCASGLKDTEAFFGQGTRLTVV.

Ten or more counts support this clonotype. This rearrangement joins TRBV20-1 to TRBJ2-7, with a weak D call TRBD2 (6 bases). Germline values: CDR1 DFQATT, CDR2 SNEGSKA (reference sequence). With 4 bases removed from V and 3 bases from J, the gap between germline ends came to 16 bases. The CDR3 is 14 amino acids. The CDR3: CSANRKGLLYEQYF. Written as DNA, the CDR3 is TGCAGTGCTAACCGGAAGGGACTTCTCTACGAGCAGTACTTC.

This clonotype was seen repeatedly, ten times or more. This chain links TRBV5-1 with TRBJ2-2; D unresolved. This CDR3 has 13 amino acids. The V end lost 4 bases, the J end lost 3 bases, and 7 bases lay between the germline ends. Looked up from germline, CDR1 is SGHRS and CDR2 is YFSETQ. The CDR3 sequence: CASSLLDTGELFF. The CDR3 bases are TGCGCCAGCAGCCTACTCGACACCGGGGAGCTGTTTTTT.

This clonotype was counted ten times or more. The V call is TRBV19, the J call TRBJ1-2; D is unclear. The CDR3 has 14 residues. Trimming cost V 5 bases and J 4 bases, with 14 bases left between them. From germline, CDR1 is LNHDA and CDR2 SQIVND (reference sequence). CDR3: CASSLRTAAYGYTF. DNA of the CDR3: TGTGCCAGTAGTCTAAGGACGGCCGCCTATGGCTACACCTTC.

This clonotype has ten or more counts. This chain uses TRBV18 with TRBJ2-5, with D possibly TRBD2 on 6 matching bases. The J call is in doubt because the DNA end fits TRBJ2-1 better. CDR3 length equals 13 residues. Per germline, CDR1 KGHSH and CDR2 LQKENI. The CDR3 sequence: CASSRLVVDEQFF. CDR3 sequence (DNA): TGTGCCAGCTCAAGACTAGTCGTCGATGAGCAGTTCTTC.

This clonotype showed up many times. The V and J genes are TRBV6-1 and TRBJ2-6, with 10 bases lining up with TRBD1. J lost 4 bases, V lost 7 bases, and 7 bases had no gene match. Germline-derived CDR1 and CDR2 are MNHNS and SASEGT. There are 16 residues in the CDR3. The chain's CDR3 is CASNRQGASGANVLTF. The CDR3, as DNA: TGTGCCAGCAATCGACAGGGGGCTTCCGGGGCCAACGTCCTGACTTTC.

This clonotype was found a few times. V gene TRBV20-1 combines with J gene TRBJ2-7, with D possibly being TRBD1 (6 bases). CDR1 and CDR2 (germline): DFQATT, SNEGSKA (reference sequence). Trimming took off 3 bases at V and 6 bases at J, with 12 bases between the two ends. The CDR3 is made up of 12 amino acids. In nucleotides, the CDR3 is TGCAGTGCTAGTCCAGGGGTTCGCGAGCAGTACTTC. Encoded protein: CSASPGVREQYF.

About this clonotype itself: An end of the junction does not agree with germline; a read error may underlie this. The V and J genes are TRBV30 and TRBJ1-5; D ambiguous. Germline loops: CDR1 GTSNPN, CDR2 SVGIG (reference sequence). The CDR3 has 13 residues. Here the CDR3 reads CAWSSGRYHPQHF. CDR3 DNA: TGTGCCTGGAGTAGTGGGAGATATCATCCCCAGCATTTT.

The table lists this clonotype with many counts. The chain couples TRBV28 to TRBJ1-1; the D gene is possibly TRBD1 (5 bases). Germline V gene data show CDR1 as MDHEN and CDR2 as SYDVKM. The CDR3 contains 12 residues. The V gene lost 8 bases and the J gene lost 1 base, with 8 bases spanning the gap. Written as DNA, the CDR3 is TGTGCCAGCGGAACAGGGAACACTGAAGCTTTCTTT. Translating it yields CASGTGNTEAFF.

The rearrangement links TRBV7-9 to TRBJ1-2; D call uncertain. V was cut by 5 bases and J by 4 bases, with 11 bases left in between. CDR1 SEHNR and CDR2 FQNEAQ come from the germline V gene (reference sequence). The CDR3 length is 13 residues. CDR3 sequence: CASSENYLYGYTF. DNA for the CDR3: TGTGCCAGCAGCGAGAACTACCTCTATGGCTACACCTTC.

This chain uses TRBV2 with TRBJ2-1; no firm D call. Trimming removed 2 bases from V and 2 bases from J, with 10 bases in between. The CDR3 runs 15 residues. Germline CDR1 and CDR2: SNHLY and FYNNEI. The CDR3 DNA reads as TGTGCCAGCAGTGAAATCCCTCAGACCTACAATGAGCAGTTCTTC. Translation gives CASSEIPQTYNEQFF.

The chain has TRBV20-1 and TRBJ2-5; 13 positions agree with TRBD2. CDR1 DFQATT and CDR2 SNEGSKA come from the germline V gene (reference sequence). CDR3 length equals 14 residues. The V segment lost 5 bases and the J segment 0 bases; nucleotides outside the gene matches: 0. DNA for the CDR3: TGCAGTGCTGGACTAGCGGGAGACCAAGAGACCCAGTACTTC. It yields the protein CSAGLAGDQETQYF.

This clonotype was recorded many times. The V call is TRBV7-2, the J call TRBJ2-5; the D gene is possibly TRBD2 (5 bases). Germline CDR1 and CDR2: SGHTA and FQGNSA. The CDR3 contains 13 residues. V dropped 3 bases and J dropped 3 bases, with 8 bases sitting between them. The CDR3 reads CASSLNGEETQYF. The DNA for the CDR3 is TGTGCCAGCAGCTTGAACGGGGAAGAGACCCAGTACTTC.

The V and J genes are TRBV20-1 and TRBJ2-5; 8 nucleotides line up with TRBD1. This CDR3 region has 16 residues. The germline gives CDR1 DFQATT, CDR2 SNEGSKA (reference sequence). J lost 2 bases, V lost 0 bases, and 8 bases had no gene match. This chain's CDR3 is CSARDLDYRGQETQYF. CDR3 DNA: TGCAGTGCTAGAGATCTGGACTACAGGGGGCAAGAGACCCAGTACTTC.

Turning to this clonotype: At one boundary the junction diverges from the germline segment, which might be a read error. The genes are TRBV18 and TRBJ2-7; D gene ambiguous. The DNA end is a closer match to TRBJ2-1, so the J assignment may be wrong. There are 11 residues in the CDR3. The V gene's germline CDR1 is KGHSH and CDR2 LQKENI. The chain's CDR3 is CASSPGKEQFF. Here the CDR3 DNA reads TGCGCCAGCTCACCAGGCAAAGAGCAGTTCTTC.

This clonotype was found many times. This rearrangement joins TRBV9 to TRBJ2-7; D perhaps matches TRBD1 (5 bases). CDR1 SGDLS and CDR2 YYNGEE come from the germline V gene. CDR3 length: 13 residues. Trimming cost V 4 bases and J 6 bases, with 14 bases left between them. CDR3 sequence: CASSRRQSTEQYF. The CDR3 region has the DNA TGTGCCAGCAGCAGAAGACAGTCCACCGAGCAGTACTTC.